This entry lists 26 T cell receptor beta chains sequenced from one sample in a study of blood T cell repertoires in COVID-19. TCRdb keeps only in-frame clones here, not all; method: immunoSEQ multiplex PCR. The sample lists under 55,000 clones, about 85% occurring once. The sequenced material came from peripheral blood. These receptors were collected from a man aged 50-60 years with acute or convalescent COVID-19.

The J gene is TRBJ1-3, the V gene TRBV5-4; D ambiguous. Germline V gene sequence: CDR1 SGHNT, CDR2 YYREEE (reference sequence). Deletions cut 3 bases from V and 6 bases from J, with 13 bases between. CDR3 length: 14 amino acids. The CDR3 bases are TGTGCCAGCAGCTCCGCGGGGAAGACAAACACCATATATTTT. Protein product: CASSSAGKTNTIYF. The full variable domain, completed using reference TRBV5-4 and TRBJ1-3, is ETGVTQSPTHLIKTRGQQVTLRCSSQSGHNTVSWYQQALGQGPQFIFQYYREEENGRGNFPPRFSGLQFPNYSSELNVNALELDDSALYLCASSSAGKTNTIYFGEGSWLTVV.

V and J are TRBV27 and TRBJ2-1; weak D call: TRBD1 (6 bases). The CDR3 is 15 amino acids. Germline V CDR1 and CDR2: MNHEY, SMNVEV (reference sequence). V lost 2 bases and J 5 bases, leaving 13 bases between the germline ends. This CDR3 reads CASSLTGIGNNEQFF. The CDR3 DNA is TGTGCCAGCAGTTTAACAGGGATTGGGAACAATGAGCAGTTCTTC.

The chain combines TRBV5-6 with TRBJ2-1, with TRBD2 matching over 10 bases. The ends lost 5 bases at V and 5 bases at J; junction bases unmatched: 7. Germline V gene sequence: CDR1 SGHDT, CDR2 YYEEEE. The CDR3 is 15 residues long. The chain's CDR3 is CASRRRLAGNNEQFF. CDR3 nucleotides: TGTGCCAGCAGACGGAGACTAGCGGGTAACAATGAGCAGTTCTTC.

The J gene is TRBJ2-7, the V gene TRBV11-2; D is ambiguous. This CDR3 has 12 amino acids. Trimming stripped 5 bases from V and 6 bases from J, with 11 bases between. Germline V gene lookup returns CDR1 SGHAT and CDR2 FQNNGV. CDR3 residues: CASSPRLGEQYF. DNA of the CDR3: TGTGCCAGCAGCCCACGCCTCGGCGAGCAGTACTTC.

The chain's CDR3 is CASSQEVLGQRGETQYF. The DNA for the CDR3 is TGTGCCAGCAGCCAAGAGGTACTAGGCCAGCGTGGAGAGACCCAGTACTTC. The genes are TRBV4-2 and TRBJ2-5; D is possibly TRBD2 (5 bases). This CDR3 is built from 17 residues. Germline values: CDR1 LGHNA, CDR2 YNFKEQ. With 0 bases removed from V and 4 bases from J, the gap between germline ends came to 18 bases.

The chain joins TRBV14 to TRBJ2-1; D is possibly TRBD2 (6 bases). The CDR3 runs 19 residues. Looked up from germline, CDR1 is SGHDN and CDR2 is FVKESK. V lost 0 bases and J 4 bases, leaving 22 bases between the germline ends. The CDR3 DNA reads as TGTGCCAGCAGCCAAGATTTTTGGGCAGGGAGCGGGTATTACAATGAGCAGTTCTTC. Its protein product is CASSQDFWAGSGYYNEQFF.

V usage is TRBV7-9 and J usage is TRBJ2-3, with TRBD2 matching 7 bases. V gave up 4 bases and J gave up 5 bases; unmatched junction bases: 3. The germline V gene has CDR1 SEHNR and CDR2 FQNEAQ (reference sequence). This CDR3 spans 13 amino acids. The CDR3 region has the DNA TGTGCCAGCAGCTGGGGCGGGAGAGATACGCAGTATTTT. As protein: CASSWGGRDTQYF.

The chain links TRBV19 to TRBJ2-1, with TRBD1 matching over 8 bases. Germline CDR1 is LNHDA and CDR2 is SQIVND (reference sequence). The J segment lost 7 bases and the V segment lost 4 bases, leaving 6 bases of the junction unmatched. The CDR3 loop spans 14 amino acids. DNA of the CDR3: TGTGCCAGTAGTAACCAGGGGGCGAGGAATGAGCAGTTCTTC. Amino acids: CASSNQGARNEQFF.

The V gene is TRBV6-5, the J gene TRBJ2-5, with TRBD2 matching over 9 bases. The V gene end was trimmed by 0 bases and the J gene end by 4 bases; junction bases not matched to a gene: 6. CDR3 length: 16 amino acids. The germline V gene encodes CDR1 MNHEY and CDR2 SVGAGI. CDR3 region: CASSYSPEREVETQYF. The CDR3 DNA follows: TGTGCCAGCAGTTACTCGCCGGAGCGGGAGGTAGAGACCCAGTACTTC.

The chain combines TRBV7-7 with TRBJ1-2; D call uncertain. CDR3 length: 14 residues. The V gene's germline CDR1 is SSHAT and CDR2 FNYEAQ (reference sequence). V lost 2 bases and J 5 bases, leaving 12 bases between the germline ends. The CDR3 is CASSLFPTPYGYTF. The CDR3 DNA sequence: TGTGCCAGCAGCTTATTCCCGACACCGTATGGCTACACCTTC.

The gene calls are TRBV6-5 and TRBJ2-1, with D uncertain. In germline, CDR1 is MNHEY, CDR2 SVGAGI. The CDR3 has 11 residues. V lost 0 bases to trimming and J lost 10 bases, with 4 bases between them. This chain's CDR3 is CASSYSEEQFF. As DNA, the CDR3 is TGTGCCAGCAGTTACTCTGAGGAGCAGTTCTTC.

The gene calls are TRBV7-3 and TRBJ2-7, with 9 bases aligning to TRBD1. This CDR3 region has 15 residues. Per germline, CDR1 SGHTA and CDR2 FQGTGA. Losses at the gene ends were 5 bases for V and 7 bases for J; bases not matched to a gene: 12. CDR3 amino acids: CASSPGGQGMGEQYF. Here the CDR3 DNA reads TGTGCCAGCAGCCCGGGCGGACAGGGGATGGGGGAGCAGTACTTC.

The gene calls are TRBV11-2 and TRBJ1-1, with 7 bases matching TRBD1. The V gene's germline CDR1 is SGHAT and CDR2 FQNNGV. With V trimmed by 1 base and J by 11 bases, 1 base remained unmatched. The CDR3 spans 11 residues. The CDR3 nucleotides read TGTGCCAGCAGCTTAGGACAGGGTGCTTTCTTT. Its translation is CASSLGQGAFF.

The rearrangement links TRBV12-3 or TRBV12-4 to TRBJ2-1; no definite D call. The CDR3 loop spans 13 amino acids. V lost 6 bases to trimming and J lost 4 bases, with 10 bases between them. CDR3 coding DNA: TGTGCCAGCAGGGCCTCTGAATACAATGAGCAGTTCTTC. Residues: CASRASEYNEQFF.

The chain recombines TRBV5-1 with TRBJ1-1; D uncertain. CDR3 length: 17 residues. V shed 1 base and J shed 0 bases, with 16 bases lying between them. Germline V CDR1 and CDR2: SGHRS, YFSETQ. The DNA of the CDR3 is TGCGCCAGCAGCTTGACTTCCACGCCGTCCATGAACACTGAAGCTTTCTTT. As protein: CASSLTSTPSMNTEAFF.

The gene calls are TRBV21-1 and TRBJ2-5; TRBD1, the table's D call, lacks a check against the DNA. TRBV21-1 is designated a pseudogene. The CDR3 is 15 amino acids. The CDR3 region has the DNA TGTGCCAGCAGCAAAGCGTACGATACAGAAGAGACCCAGTACTTC. The encoded protein is CASSKAYDTEETQYF.

This rearrangement joins TRBV6-1 to TRBJ1-6; 9 bases are a match to TRBD1. Germline CDR1 is MNHNS and CDR2 is SASEGT. Trimming at V came to 0 bases and at J to 6 bases, leaving 12 bases not matched to a gene. The CDR3 extends over 19 amino acids. CDR3 DNA sequence: TGTGCCAGCAGTGAAGCACCCGGGACAGGGACCAACATTAATTCACCCCTCCACTTT. Its translation is CASSEAPGTGTNINSPLHF.

This chain joins TRBV4-2 and TRBJ2-7; no firm D call. Per the germline V gene, CDR1 is LGHNA and CDR2 is YNFKEQ. Trimming left V 2 bases short and J 0 bases short, with 8 bases between. The CDR3 is 14 amino acids. As DNA, the CDR3 is TGTGCCAGCAGCCAACCGTCGGTCTCCTACGAGCAGTACTTC. Protein product: CASSQPSVSYEQYF.

J is TRBJ2-7 and V is TRBV2; D perhaps matches TRBD1 (6 bases). CDR3 length: 14 residues. Germline CDR1 and CDR2: SNHLY and FYNNEI. Trimming pared 5 bases from V and 3 bases from J, leaving 14 bases between. This CDR3 is CASSNTGNIYEQYF. In nucleotides, the CDR3 is TGTGCCAGCAGTAATACAGGGAACATCTACGAGCAGTACTTC.

About this clone: Other DNA sequences in the sample encode the same CDR3. This sequence joins TRBV7-3 and TRBJ1-6; TRBD1 agrees at 10 bases. With 4 bases clipped from V and 6 bases from J, the junction kept 3 bases outside the gene matches. Germline CDR1 SGHTA, CDR2 FQGTGA. This CDR3 contains 15 residues. Here the CDR3 reads CASSSRTGGNSPLHF. The CDR3 nucleotides read TGTGCCAGCAGCTCCCGGACAGGGGGTAATTCACCCCTCCACTTT.

This clone was recorded a few times. The chain employs TRBV19 and TRBJ1-6; no definite D call. This CDR3 contains 15 residues. Germline V CDR1 and CDR2: LNHDA, SQIVND (reference sequence). V was pared by 3 bases and J by 5 bases, with 11 bases between. DNA of the CDR3: TGTGCCAGTAGTATCGCAGGATTGAATAATTCACCCCTCCACTTT. Amino acids: CASSIAGLNNSPLHF.

This sequence joins TRBV5-6 and TRBJ1-1; a possible D gene is TRBD1 (6 bases). Trimming removed 2 bases from V and 7 bases from J, with 12 bases in between. Germline V gene data show CDR1 as SGHDT and CDR2 as YYEEEE. The CDR3 extends over 13 amino acids. The CDR3, as DNA: TGTGCCAGCAGCTTACAGGGTGAGAATGAAGCTTTCTTT. This translates into CASSLQGENEAFF.

The chain has TRBV20-1 and TRBJ2-3; 9 bases agree with TRBD2. V was pared by 3 bases and J by 4 bases, with 8 bases of the junction left unmatched. This CDR3 is 15 amino acids long. The germline V gene encodes CDR1 DFQATT and CDR2 SNEGSKA (reference sequence). The DNA for the CDR3 is TGCAGTGCTAGTGTTAGCGGGAGTGAGTCAGATACGCAGTATTTT. This codes for CSASVSGSESDTQYF.

The chain has TRBV19 and TRBJ1-5, with TRBD1 matching 12 bases. Germline V gene data show CDR1 as LNHDA and CDR2 as SQIVND (reference sequence). This CDR3 is 17 amino acids long. Trimming at V came to 4 bases and at J to 1 base, leaving 5 bases not matched to a gene. Written as DNA, the CDR3 is TGTGCCAGTAGTAAACTGGGACAGGGGGCGAGCAATCAGCCCCAGCATTTT. Encoded protein: CASSKLGQGASNQPQHF.

The rearrangement uses TRBV4-1 and TRBJ2-5; maybe TRBD2 (6 bases). CDR3 length equals 14 residues. V was trimmed by 2 bases and J by 4 bases, leaving 11 bases between them. The V gene's germline CDR1 is MGHRA and CDR2 YSYEKL. CDR3 loop: CASSQPKLAETQYF. The DNA for the CDR3 is TGCGCCAGCAGCCAACCAAAACTAGCAGAGACCCAGTACTTC.

CDR3 residues: CASSPTGNTEAFF. CDR3 nucleotide sequence: TGTGCCAGCTCACCAACAGGGAACACTGAAGCTTTCTTT. V usage is TRBV18 and J usage is TRBJ1-1, with a possible D match to TRBD1 (5 bases). Germline assignment: CDR1 KGHSH and CDR2 LQKENI. The CDR3 totals 13 residues. V lost 2 bases and J 1 base, leaving 5 bases between the germline ends.